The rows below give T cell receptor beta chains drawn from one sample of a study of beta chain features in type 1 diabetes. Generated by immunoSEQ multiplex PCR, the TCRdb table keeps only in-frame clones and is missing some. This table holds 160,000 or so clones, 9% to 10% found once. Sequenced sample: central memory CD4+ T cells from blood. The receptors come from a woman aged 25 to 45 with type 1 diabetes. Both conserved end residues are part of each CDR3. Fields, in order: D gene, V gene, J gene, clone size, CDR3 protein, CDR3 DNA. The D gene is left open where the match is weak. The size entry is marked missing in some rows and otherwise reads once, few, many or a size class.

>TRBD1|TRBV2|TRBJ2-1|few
CASSDRTGRSYNEQFF
TGTGCCAGCAGTGACCGGACAGGACGCTCCTACAATGAGCAGTTCTTC
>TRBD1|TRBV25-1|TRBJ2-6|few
CASRDRVGANVLTF
TGTGCCAGCAGAGACAGGGTAGGGGCCAACGTCCTGACTTTC
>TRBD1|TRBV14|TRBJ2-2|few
CASSRGQGTGELFF
TGTGCCAGCAGCCGGGGACAGGGAACCGGGGAGCTGTTTTTT
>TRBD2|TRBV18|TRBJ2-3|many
CASSPFSGSTDTQYF
TGTGCCAGCTCACCGTTTAGCGGGAGCACAGATACGCAGTATTTT
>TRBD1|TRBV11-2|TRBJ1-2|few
CASSSSGQGYGYTF
TGTGCCAGCAGCTCCTCAGGACAGGGCTATGGCTACACCTTC
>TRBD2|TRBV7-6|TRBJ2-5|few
CASSLGLSPGRWPRQETQYF
TGTGCCAGCAGCTTAGGTCTATCACCCGGGAGGTGGCCCCGACAAGAGACCCAGTACTTC
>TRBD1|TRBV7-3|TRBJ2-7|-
CASSGDSYEQYF
TGTGCCAGCAGCGGGGACAGCTACGAGCAGTACTTC
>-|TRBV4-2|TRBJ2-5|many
CASGQREGGETQYF
TGTGCCAGCGGTCAGCGAGAGGGCGGGGAGACCCAGTACTTC
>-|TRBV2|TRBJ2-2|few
CASSLGGGTGELFF
TGTGCCAGCAGTTTAGGCGGAGGCACCGGGGAGCTGTTTTTT
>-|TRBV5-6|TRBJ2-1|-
CASSLWRPDNEQFF
TGTGCCAGCAGCTTGTGGAGACCAGACAATGAGCAGTTCTTC
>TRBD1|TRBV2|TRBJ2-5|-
CASSREGTASSETQYF
TGTGCCAGCAGTCGAGAGGGGACAGCCAGTAGCGAGACCCAGTACTTC
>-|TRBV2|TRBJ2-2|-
CASRVTGGDTGELFF
TGTGCCAGCAGGGTTACAGGGGGGGACACCGGGGAGCTGTTTTTT
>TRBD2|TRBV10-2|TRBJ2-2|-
CASTNRLASTGELFF
TGCGCCAGCACCAATCGACTAGCGTCCACCGGGGAGCTGTTTTTT
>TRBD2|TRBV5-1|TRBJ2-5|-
CASEAGSTLETQYF
TGCGCCAGTGAAGCGGGATCTACTTTAGAGACCCAGTACTTC
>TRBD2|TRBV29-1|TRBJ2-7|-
CSVVASGNYEQYF
TGCAGCGTTGTGGCTAGCGGGAACTACGAGCAGTACTTC
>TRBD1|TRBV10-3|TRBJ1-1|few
CAIMDRANTEAFF
TGTGCCATCATGGACAGGGCGAACACTGAAGCTTTCTTT
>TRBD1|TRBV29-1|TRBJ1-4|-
CSVARGQGGEKLFF
TGCAGCGTCGCTAGGGGACAGGGAGGCGAAAAACTGTTTTTT
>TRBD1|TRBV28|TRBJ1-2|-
CASEVRQGGGYTF
TGTGCCAGCGAAGTTCGACAGGGTGGTGGCTACACCTTC
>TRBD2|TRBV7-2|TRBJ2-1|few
CASSPSGLAGGPFNEQFF
TGTGCCAGCAGCCCCTCGGGACTAGCGGGAGGGCCATTCAATGAGCAGTTCTTC
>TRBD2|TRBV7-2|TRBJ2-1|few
CASSPGTSGWQEFF
TGTGCCAGCAGCCCAGGGACTAGCGGGTGGCAAGAGTTCTTC
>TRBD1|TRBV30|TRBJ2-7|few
CAWKGQAGTYEQYF
TGTGCCTGGAAAGGACAGGCTGGCACCTACGAGCAGTACTTC
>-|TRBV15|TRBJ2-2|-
CATSRTTATGELFF
TGTGCCACCAGCAGAACGACTGCAACCGGGGAGCTGTTTTTT
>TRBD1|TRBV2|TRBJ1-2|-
CASHLPGQGFGYTF
TGTGCCAGCCATCTTCCGGGACAGGGTTTTGGCTACACCTTC
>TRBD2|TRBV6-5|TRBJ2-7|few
CASRETGGSSYEQYF
TGTGCCAGCAGAGAGACGGGAGGTTCCTCCTACGAGCAGTACTTC
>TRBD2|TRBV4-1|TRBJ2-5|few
CASSRGLVETQYF
TGCGCCAGCAGCCGGGGACTAGTAGAGACCCAGTACTTC
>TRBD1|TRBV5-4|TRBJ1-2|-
CASSLPDRAGGYTF
TGTGCCAGCAGCTTACCGGACAGGGCGGGTGGCTACACCTTC
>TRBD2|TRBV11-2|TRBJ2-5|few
CASSPLASGAETQYF
TGTGCCAGCAGCCCCCTGGCTAGCGGGGCGGAGACCCAGTACTTC
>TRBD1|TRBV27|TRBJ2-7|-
CASSPGQGALSYEQYF
TGTGCCAGCAGTCCAGGACAGGGGGCCCTTTCCTACGAGCAGTACTTC
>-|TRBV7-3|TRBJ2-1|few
CASSLVSAGEQFF
TGTGCCAGCAGCCTAGTCTCCGCGGGTGAGCAGTTCTTC
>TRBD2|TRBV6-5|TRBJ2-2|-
CASCLAGRSGELFF
TGTGCCAGCTGCCTAGCGGGAAGGTCCGGGGAGCTGTTTTTT
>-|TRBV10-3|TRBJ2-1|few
CAISGRGLDNEQFF
TGTGCCATCAGTGGAAGGGGTCTAGACAATGAGCAGTTCTTC
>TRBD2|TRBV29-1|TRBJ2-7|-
CSVSHRSSGRYYEQYF
TGCAGCGTCAGTCACCGGAGTAGCGGGAGGTACTACGAGCAGTACTTC
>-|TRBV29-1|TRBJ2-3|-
CSAHRGSTDTQYF
TGCAGCGCTCATCGGGGGAGCACAGATACGCAGTATTTT
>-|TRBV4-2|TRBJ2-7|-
CASSQDPLSSYEQYF
TGTGCCAGCAGCCAAGACCCACTGAGCTCCTACGAGCAGTACTTC
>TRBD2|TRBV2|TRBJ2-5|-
CANERTSSGETQYF
TGTGCCAACGAACGGACTAGCAGTGGTGAGACCCAGTACTTC
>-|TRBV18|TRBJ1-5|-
CASSPPGGGGSNQPQHF
TGTGCCAGCTCACCACCTGGAGGGGGGGGGAGCAATCAGCCCCAGCATTTT
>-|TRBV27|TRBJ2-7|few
CASSLQGGGAGYYEQYF
TGTGCCAGCAGCCTCCAGGGTGGGGGAGCGGGCTACTACGAGCAGTACTTC
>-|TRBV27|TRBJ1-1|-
CASLGGVLNTEAFF
TGTGCCAGCCTCGGGGGAGTTCTTAACACTGAAGCTTTCTTT
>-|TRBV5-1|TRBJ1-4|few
CASSWYRAGNEKLFF
TGCGCCAGCAGCTGGTACAGGGCGGGTAATGAAAAACTGTTTTTT
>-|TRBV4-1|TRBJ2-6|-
CASSQVGGLGANVLTF
TGTGCCAGCAGCCAAGTGGGGGGATTGGGGGCCAACGTCCTGACTTTC
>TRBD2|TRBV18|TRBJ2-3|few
CASSPPSGSGDTQYF
TGTGCCAGCTCACCACCTAGCGGGAGTGGGGATACGCAGTATTTT
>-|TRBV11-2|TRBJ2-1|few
CASSFQRDSDEQFF
TGTGCCAGCAGCTTTCAGAGGGATAGCGATGAGCAGTTCTTC
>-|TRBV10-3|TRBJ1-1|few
CAISESPGRGTEAFF
TGTGCCATCAGTGAGTCTCCGGGCAGGGGAACTGAAGCTTTCTTT
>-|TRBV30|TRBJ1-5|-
CAWSVSSNQPQHF
TGTGCCTGGAGTGTATCAAGCAATCAGCCCCAGCATTTT
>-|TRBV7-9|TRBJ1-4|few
CASSPDSLREKLFF
TGTGCCAGCAGCCCGGACAGTTTGAGGGAAAAACTGTTTTTT
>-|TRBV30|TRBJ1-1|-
CAWDRHTDTEAFF
TGTGCCTGGGACAGACACACGGACACTGAAGCTTTCTTT
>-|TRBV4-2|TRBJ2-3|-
CASSQVLDTQYF
TGTGCCAGCAGCCAAGTTCTAGATACGCAGTATTTT
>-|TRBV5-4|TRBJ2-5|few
CASSPARAQETQYF
TGTGCCAGCAGCCCCGCGAGGGCTCAAGAGACCCAGTACTTC
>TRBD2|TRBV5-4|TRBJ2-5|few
CASSLGGSAQETQYF
TGTGCCAGCAGCTTGGGCGGGAGTGCCCAAGAGACCCAGTACTTC
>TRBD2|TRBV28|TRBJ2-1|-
CASSSAASGSRNEQFF
TGTGCCAGCAGTTCTGCGGCTAGCGGGAGTAGGAATGAGCAGTTCTTC
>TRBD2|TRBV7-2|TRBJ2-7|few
CASSFKLAGGGSVYEQYF
TGTGCCAGCAGCTTTAAACTAGCGGGAGGCGGTAGTGTCTACGAGCAGTACTTC
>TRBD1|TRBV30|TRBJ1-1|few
CAWSPRQGLNTEAFF
TGTGCCTGGAGTCCTCGACAGGGACTGAACACTGAAGCTTTCTTT